This note documents a single T cell receptor (beta chain) sequence. Its matching antigen is unknown. Measured with immunoSEQ multiplex PCR; TCRdb has only the in-frame clones, and not every one. The sample has more than 15,000 clones, around 80% seen once. The germline CDR1 and CDR2 sequences are KGHSH and LQKENI. V lost 0 bases and J 7 bases, leaving 7 bases between the germline ends. The CDR3 length is 13 residues. This specimen comes from a study of OX40 agonist ivuxolimab in advanced cancers. Whole-study results and caveats: Relative to CD4+, CD8+ T cells held more expanded clones on average.

The receptor was isolated from an adult with an advanced solid tumor such as melanoma, head and neck, liver or kidney cancer. The chain links TRBV18 to TRBJ2-1, with D tentatively TRBD1 (5 bases). The specimen was CD4+ or CD8+ T cells sorted from blood, collected in a trial of the OX40 agonist ivuxolimab. This CDR3 is CASSPPQGNEQFF. CDR3 bases: TGTGCCAGCTCACCACCTCAGGGAAATGAGCAGTTCTTC.